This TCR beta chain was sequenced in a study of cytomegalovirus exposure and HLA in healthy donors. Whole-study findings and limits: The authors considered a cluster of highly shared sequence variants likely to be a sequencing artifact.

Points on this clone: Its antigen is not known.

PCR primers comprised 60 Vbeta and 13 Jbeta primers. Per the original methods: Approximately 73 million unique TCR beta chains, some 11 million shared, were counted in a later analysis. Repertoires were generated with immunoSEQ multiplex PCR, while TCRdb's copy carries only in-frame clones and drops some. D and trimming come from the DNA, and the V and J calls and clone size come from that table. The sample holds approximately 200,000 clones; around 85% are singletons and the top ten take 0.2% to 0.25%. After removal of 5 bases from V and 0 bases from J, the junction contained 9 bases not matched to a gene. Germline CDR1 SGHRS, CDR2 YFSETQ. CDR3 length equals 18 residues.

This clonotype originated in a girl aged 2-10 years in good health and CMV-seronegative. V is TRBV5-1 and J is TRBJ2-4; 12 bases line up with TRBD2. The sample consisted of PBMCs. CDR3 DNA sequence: TGCGCCAGCAGAGCGACTAGCGGGAGTCTGTTAGCCAAAAACATTCAGTACTTC. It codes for CASRATSGSLLAKNIQYF.